The clone carrying this T cell receptor (beta chain) was observed a single time. TCRdb keeps only in-frame clones here, not all; method: immunoSEQ multiplex PCR. Found here are 300,000 to 350,000 clones, approximately 90% of them singletons; the top ten hold roughly a tenth. The data are from a study of blood T cell repertoires in COVID-19. The CDR3 is 16 amino acids. In germline, CDR1 is SGHNT, CDR2 YYREEE (reference sequence). With V trimmed by 1 base and J by 2 bases, 3 bases remained unmatched. The material sequenced was peripheral blood. The receptor's source is a man aged 25 to 45 with COVID-19, enrolled during active disease. The chain employs TRBV5-4 and TRBJ2-5; TRBD2 agrees at 12 bases. The CDR3, as DNA: TGTGCCAGCAGCTTGCGGCTAGCGGGGGGGCAAGAGACCCAGTACTTC. The encoded protein is CASSLRLAGGQETQYF. Supplemented by reference TRBV5-4 and TRBJ2-5, the full variable domain reads ETGVTQSPTHLIKTRGQQVTLRCSSQSGHNTVSWYQQALGQGPQFIFQYYREEENGRGNFPPRFSGLQFPNYSSELNVNALELDDSALYLCASSLRLAGGQETQYFGPGTRLLVL.